This record looks at one T cell receptor beta chain sequence and its context. The sample comes from a study of T cell changes during pregnancy in multiple sclerosis. Measured with immunoSEQ multiplex PCR; TCRdb has only the in-frame clones, and not every one. The sample lists tens of thousands of clones, about 94% occurring once. This CDR3 has 13 amino acids. The germline V gene has CDR1 SGHTS and CDR2 YDEGEE. J gave up 6 bases and V 1 base, and 2 bases lay outside the gene matches. The sequence derives from a female donor with multiple sclerosis, enrolled in a pregnancy study. The genes are TRBV5-8 and TRBJ1-2, with 8 nucleotides matching TRBD1. The starting material was CD8+ T cells from peripheral blood mononuclear cells, obtained in the second trimester of pregnancy. The CDR3 here is CASSLPRGHGYTF. CDR3 bases: TGTGCCAGCAGCTTGCCCAGGGGGCATGGCTACACCTTC.